The clone carrying this T cell receptor beta chain was observed a few times. TCRdb itself ran the 5' RACE reads through MiXCR, one entry per CDR3 protein. The sample shows roughly 50,000 distinct CDR3 sequences, roughly 17% of them seen only once. Germline loops: CDR1 SGHTA, CDR2 FQGTGA. Trimming stripped 1 base from V and 1 base from J, with 4 bases between. This CDR3 contains 14 residues. The TCR comes from a female donor with breast cancer. V gene TRBV7-3 combines with J gene TRBJ2-2; D is unclear. The sequencing sample was made of naive CD4+ T cells sorted from blood. Noted subset: naive CD4+ T cells, CD4+CD45RA+CD25-. The CDR3 spells CASSLRGNTGELFF. CDR3 bases: TGTGCCAGCAGCTTAAGGGGGAACACCGGGGAGCTGTTTTTT.